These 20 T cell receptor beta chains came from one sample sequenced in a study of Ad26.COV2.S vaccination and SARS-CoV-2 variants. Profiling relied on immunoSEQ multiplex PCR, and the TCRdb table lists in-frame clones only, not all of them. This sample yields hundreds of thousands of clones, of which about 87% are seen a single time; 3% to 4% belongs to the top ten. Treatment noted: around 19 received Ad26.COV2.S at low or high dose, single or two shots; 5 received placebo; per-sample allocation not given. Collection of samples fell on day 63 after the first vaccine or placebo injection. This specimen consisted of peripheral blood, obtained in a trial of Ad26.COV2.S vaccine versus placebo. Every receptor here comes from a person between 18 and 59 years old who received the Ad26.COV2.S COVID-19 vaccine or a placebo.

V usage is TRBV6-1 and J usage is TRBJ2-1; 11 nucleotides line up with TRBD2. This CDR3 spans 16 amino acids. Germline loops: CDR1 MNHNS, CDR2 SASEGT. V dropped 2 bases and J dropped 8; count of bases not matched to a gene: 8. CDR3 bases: TGTGCCAGCAGTGAATATCGTAGCGGGAGGGGAGATGAGCAGTTCTTC. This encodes CASSEYRSGRGDEQFF.

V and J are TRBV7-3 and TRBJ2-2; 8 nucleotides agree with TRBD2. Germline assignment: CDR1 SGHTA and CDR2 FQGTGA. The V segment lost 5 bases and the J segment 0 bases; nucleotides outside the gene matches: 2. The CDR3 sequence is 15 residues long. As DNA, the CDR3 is TGTGCCAGCAGCACGGGACTAGCGAACACCGGGGAGCTGTTTTTT. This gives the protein CASSTGLANTGELFF.

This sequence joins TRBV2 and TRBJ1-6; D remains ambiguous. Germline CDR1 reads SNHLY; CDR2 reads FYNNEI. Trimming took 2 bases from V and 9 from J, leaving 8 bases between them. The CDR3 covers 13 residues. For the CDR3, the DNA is TGTGCCAGCAGTGAACGTGGCAGTTCACCCCTCCACTTT. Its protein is CASSERGSSPLHF.

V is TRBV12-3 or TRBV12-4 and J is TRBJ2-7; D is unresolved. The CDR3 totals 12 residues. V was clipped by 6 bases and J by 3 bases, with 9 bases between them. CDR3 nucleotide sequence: TGTGCCAGCAGCTACAACCTCTACGAGCAGTACTTC. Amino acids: CASSYNLYEQYF.

CDR3 nucleotides: TGTGCCAGCAGCCAGGGCAACAGGAATAATTCACCCCTCCACTTT. Its translation: CASSQGNRNNSPLHF. The J gene is TRBJ1-6, the V gene TRBV3-1 (or the pseudogene TRBV3-2), with TRBD1 as a possible D gene (5 bases). Deletions cut 3 bases from V and 5 bases from J, with 11 bases between. Germline loops: CDR1 LGHDT, CDR2 YNNKEL (reference sequence). The CDR3 contains 15 residues.

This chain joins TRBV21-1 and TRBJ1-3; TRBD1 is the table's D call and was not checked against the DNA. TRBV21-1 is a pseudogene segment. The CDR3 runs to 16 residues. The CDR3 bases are TGTGCCAGCAGCAATTCCTACAGCAGCTCTGGAAACACCATATATTTT. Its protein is CASSNSYSSSGNTIYF.

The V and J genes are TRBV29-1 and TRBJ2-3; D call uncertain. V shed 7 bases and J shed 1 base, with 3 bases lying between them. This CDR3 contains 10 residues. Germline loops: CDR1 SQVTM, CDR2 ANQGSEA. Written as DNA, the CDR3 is TGCAGCGCGGGCACAGATACGCAGTATTTT. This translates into CSAGTDTQYF.

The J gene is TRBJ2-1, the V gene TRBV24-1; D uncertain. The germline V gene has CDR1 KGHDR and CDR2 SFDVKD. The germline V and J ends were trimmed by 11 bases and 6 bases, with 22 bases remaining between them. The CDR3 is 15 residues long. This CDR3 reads CAIKTDGLCSNEQFF. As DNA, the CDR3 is TGTGCCATCAAAACCGACGGGCTGTGTAGCAATGAGCAGTTCTTC.

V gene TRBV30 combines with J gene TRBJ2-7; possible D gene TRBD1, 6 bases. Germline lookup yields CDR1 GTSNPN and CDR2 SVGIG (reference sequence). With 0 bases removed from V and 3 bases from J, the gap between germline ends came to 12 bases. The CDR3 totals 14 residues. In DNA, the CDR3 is TGTGCCTGGAGTGTGTCAGGGGCTCTCTACGAGCAGTACTTC. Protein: CAWSVSGALYEQYF.

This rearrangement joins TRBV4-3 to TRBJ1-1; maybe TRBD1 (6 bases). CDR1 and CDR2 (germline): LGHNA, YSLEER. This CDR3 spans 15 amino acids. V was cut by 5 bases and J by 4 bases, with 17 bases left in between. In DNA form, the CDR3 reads TGCGCCAGCAGCGACCCTCAACAGGGAAGCACTGAAGCTTTCTTT. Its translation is CASSDPQQGSTEAFF.

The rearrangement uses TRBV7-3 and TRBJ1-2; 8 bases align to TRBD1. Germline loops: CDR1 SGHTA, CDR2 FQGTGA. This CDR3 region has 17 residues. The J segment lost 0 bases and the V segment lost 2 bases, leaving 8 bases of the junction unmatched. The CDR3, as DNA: TGTGCCAGCAGCTTATATCCGGGACAGGCGTCTAACTATGGCTACACCTTC. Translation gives CASSLYPGQASNYGYTF.

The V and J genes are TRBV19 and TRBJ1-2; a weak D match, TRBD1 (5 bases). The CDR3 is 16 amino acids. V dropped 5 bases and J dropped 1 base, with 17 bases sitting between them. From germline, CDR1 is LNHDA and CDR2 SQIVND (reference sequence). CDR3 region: CASSLGQLYLNYGYTF. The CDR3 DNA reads TGTGCCAGTAGTCTAGGACAACTTTACCTTAACTATGGCTACACCTTC.

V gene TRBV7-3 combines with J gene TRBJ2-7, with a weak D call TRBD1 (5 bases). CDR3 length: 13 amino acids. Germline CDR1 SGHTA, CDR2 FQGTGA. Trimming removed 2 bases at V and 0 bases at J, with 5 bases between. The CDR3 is CASSLDSSYEQYF. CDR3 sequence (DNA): TGTGCCAGCAGCTTAGACAGCTCCTACGAGCAGTACTTC.

CDR3 residues: CSASIGDTQYF. CDR3 nucleotides: TGCAGTGCTAGTATCGGAGATACGCAGTATTTT. The chain couples TRBV20-1 to TRBJ2-3; D unclear. Trimming pared 3 bases from V and 5 bases from J, leaving 6 bases between. Per germline, CDR1 DFQATT and CDR2 SNEGSKA (reference sequence). The CDR3 is made up of 11 amino acids.

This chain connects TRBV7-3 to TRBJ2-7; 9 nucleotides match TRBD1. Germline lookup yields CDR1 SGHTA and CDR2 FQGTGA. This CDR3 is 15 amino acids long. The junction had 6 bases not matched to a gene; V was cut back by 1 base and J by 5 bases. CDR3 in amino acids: CASSLRTGAEDEQYF. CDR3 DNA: TGTGCCAGCAGCTTAAGGACAGGGGCCGAGGACGAGCAGTACTTC.

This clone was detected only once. The CDR3 region is CAWMERGEAFF. CDR3 bases: TGTGCCTGGATGGAGAGGGGGGAAGCTTTCTTT. The chain carries TRBV30 and TRBJ1-1; weak D call: TRBD1 (6 bases). Germline loops: CDR1 GTSNPN, CDR2 SVGIG (reference sequence). Trimming cost V 4 bases and J 8 bases, with 11 bases left between them. This CDR3 contains 11 residues.

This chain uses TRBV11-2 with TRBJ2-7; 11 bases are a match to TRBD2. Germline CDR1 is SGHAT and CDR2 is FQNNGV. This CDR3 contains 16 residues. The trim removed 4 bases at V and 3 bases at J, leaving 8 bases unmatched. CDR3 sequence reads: CASSYTRTSGHYEQYF. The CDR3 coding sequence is TGTGCCAGCAGCTACACTAGGACTAGCGGGCACTACGAGCAGTACTTC.

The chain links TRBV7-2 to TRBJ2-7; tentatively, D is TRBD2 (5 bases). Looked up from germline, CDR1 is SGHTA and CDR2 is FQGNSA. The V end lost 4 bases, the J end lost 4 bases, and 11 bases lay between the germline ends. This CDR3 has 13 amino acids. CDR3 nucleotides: TGTGCCAGCAGCTCACGGGGTATATACGAGCAGTACTTC. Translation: CASSSRGIYEQYF.

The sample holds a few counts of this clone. The CDR3 coding sequence is TGTGCCAGCAGCTTAGGTTGGGGGTTGCGTAATTCACCCCTCCACTTT. Its protein is CASSLGWGLRNSPLHF. The rearrangement joins TRBV7-2 to TRBJ1-6; maybe TRBD1 (5 bases). Germline loops: CDR1 SGHTA, CDR2 FQGNSA. Trimming left V 1 base short and J 6 bases short, with 13 bases between. This CDR3 has 16 amino acids.

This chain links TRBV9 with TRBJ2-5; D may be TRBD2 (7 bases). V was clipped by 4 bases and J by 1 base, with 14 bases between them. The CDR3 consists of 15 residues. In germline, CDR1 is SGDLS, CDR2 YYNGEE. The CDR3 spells CASSLGGATQETQYF. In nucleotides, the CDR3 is TGTGCCAGCAGCTTGGGGGGGGCTACCCAAGAGACCCAGTACTTC.